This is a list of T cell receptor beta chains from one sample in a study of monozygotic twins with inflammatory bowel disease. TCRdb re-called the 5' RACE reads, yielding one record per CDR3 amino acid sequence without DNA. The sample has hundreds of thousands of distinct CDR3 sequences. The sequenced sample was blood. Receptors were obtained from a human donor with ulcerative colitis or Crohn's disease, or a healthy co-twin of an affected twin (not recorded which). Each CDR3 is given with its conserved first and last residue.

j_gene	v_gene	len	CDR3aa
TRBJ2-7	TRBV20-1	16	CSARDGIGNRFYEQYF
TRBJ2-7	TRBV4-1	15	CASSQEGGRGHEQYF
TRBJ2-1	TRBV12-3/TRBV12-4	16	CASSPMKLAGADEQFF
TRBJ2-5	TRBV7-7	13	CASSASGLETQYF
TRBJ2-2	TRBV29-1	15	CSAAGQGAVTGELFF
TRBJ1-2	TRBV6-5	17	CASSYPGPTGPIYGYTF
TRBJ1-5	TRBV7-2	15	CASSKAGTDFGPQHF
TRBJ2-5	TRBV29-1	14	CSVQTGTGQETQYF
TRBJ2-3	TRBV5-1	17	CASSLAPGTFSTDTQYF
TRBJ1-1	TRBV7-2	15	CASSLEGSRTVKAFF
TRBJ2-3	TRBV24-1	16	CATSDLVGSQGETQYF
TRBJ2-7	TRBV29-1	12	CSVYGNSYEQYF
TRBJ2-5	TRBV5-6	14	CASSGRQGQETQYF
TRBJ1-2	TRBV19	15	CASRPGQGKKNGYTF
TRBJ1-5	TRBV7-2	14	CASSQPGSNQPQHF
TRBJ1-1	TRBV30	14	CAWSRGEVRPYAFF
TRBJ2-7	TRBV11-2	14	CASSLALVAYEQYF
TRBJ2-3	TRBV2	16	CASSDQAGASTDTQYF
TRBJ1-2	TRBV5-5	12	CASSLADYGYTF
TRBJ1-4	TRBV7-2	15	CASSLGEGRQEKLFF
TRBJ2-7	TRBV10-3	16	CAISEGPSGEIYEQYF
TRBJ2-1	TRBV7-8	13	CASTWDPANEQFF
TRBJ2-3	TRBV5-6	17	CASSFGGRAGGTDTQYF
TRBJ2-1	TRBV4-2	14	CASSQLAGGGEQFF
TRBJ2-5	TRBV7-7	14	CASSLLGKQETQYF
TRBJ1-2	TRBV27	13	CASSLFPAYGYTF
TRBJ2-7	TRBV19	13	CASSDRHSYEQYF
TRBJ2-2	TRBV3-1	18	CASSHPRTPKWDTGELFF
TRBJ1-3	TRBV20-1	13	CSAKGGSGNTIYF
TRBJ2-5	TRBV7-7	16	CASSFGEGSPQETQYF
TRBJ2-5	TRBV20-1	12	CSMARGQETQYF
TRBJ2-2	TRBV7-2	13	CASSFTNTGELFF
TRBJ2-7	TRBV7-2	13	CASSLGLASEQYF
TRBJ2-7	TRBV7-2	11	CASGHPTEQYF
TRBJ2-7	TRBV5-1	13	CASSLGQIDEQYF
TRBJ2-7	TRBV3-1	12	CASSQARYEQYF
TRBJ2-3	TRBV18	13	CASSPQAADTQYF
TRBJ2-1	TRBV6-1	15	CASRSDRGSYNEQFF
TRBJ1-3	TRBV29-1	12	CSARTVENTIYF
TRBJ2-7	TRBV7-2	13	CASSPQWDYEQYF
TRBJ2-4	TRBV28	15	CASSLAQRLGNIQYF
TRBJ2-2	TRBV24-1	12	CAAAGFTGELFF
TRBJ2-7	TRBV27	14	CASSLSVGQYEQYF
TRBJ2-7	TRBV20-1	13	CSSPREGYSEQYF
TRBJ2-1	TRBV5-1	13	CASRSDRGNEQFF
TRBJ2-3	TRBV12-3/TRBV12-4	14	CASSTSGRVNTQYF
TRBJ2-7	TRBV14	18	CASSQETTGHMSSYEQYF
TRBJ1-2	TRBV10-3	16	CAISESGQSANYGYTF
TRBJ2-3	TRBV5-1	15	CASSLALAGADTQYF
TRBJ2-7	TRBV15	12	CAAQHDTYEQYF
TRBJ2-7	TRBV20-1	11	CSAPTVYEQYF
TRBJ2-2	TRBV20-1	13	CSAPIQGPGELFF
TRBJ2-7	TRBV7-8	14	CASSLEQTSYEQYF
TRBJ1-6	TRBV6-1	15	CASRPRQGPNSPLHF
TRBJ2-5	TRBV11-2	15	CASSFQAATQETQYF
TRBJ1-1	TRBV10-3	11	CAISEDTEAFF
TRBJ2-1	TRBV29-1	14	CNGGSGVTYNEQFF
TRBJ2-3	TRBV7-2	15	CASSYTALGGDTQYF
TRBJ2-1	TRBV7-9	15	CASSPRFGGYNEQFF